The 28 T cell receptor beta chains listed next were all sequenced from one sample in a study of blood T cell repertoires in COVID-19. TCRdb keeps only in-frame clones here, not all; method: immunoSEQ multiplex PCR. The table has fewer than 350,000 clones, about 86% seen once. Sequencing was done on a sample of peripheral blood. Receptor source: a woman in her fifties or sixties with active or convalescent COVID-19.

The chain has TRBV5-8 and TRBJ2-2; 8 bases line up with TRBD1. Losses at the gene ends were 4 bases for V and 5 bases for J; bases not matched to a gene: 13. Germline V gene lookup returns CDR1 SGHTS and CDR2 YDEGEE. The CDR3 totals 17 residues. This chain's CDR3 is CASSPTRTGSGTGELFF. The CDR3 DNA reads TGTGCCAGCAGCCCAACCAGGACAGGGTCAGGGACCGGGGAGCTGTTTTTT.

J is TRBJ1-5 and V is TRBV27, with D uncertain. V was cut by 3 bases and J by 4 bases, with 16 bases left in between. Germline lookup yields CDR1 MNHEY and CDR2 SMNVEV (reference sequence). The CDR3 has 16 residues. CDR3 nucleotides: TGTGCCAGCAGTTTTTCTTCAGGCAGAAGAAATCAGCCCCAGCATTTT. Translated: CASSFSSGRRNQPQHF.

The CDR3 loop reads CASSISGGNQPQHF. As DNA, the CDR3 is TGTGCCAGTAGTATCTCAGGGGGCAATCAGCCCCAGCATTTT. The chain is built from TRBV19 and TRBJ1-5; perhaps TRBD1 as D (6 bases). The germline gives CDR1 LNHDA, CDR2 SQIVND (reference sequence). With 3 bases removed from V and 2 bases from J, the gap between germline ends came to 8 bases. The CDR3 loop spans 14 amino acids.

This clone was seen only a few times. V is TRBV7-2 and J is TRBJ1-6, with D perhaps matching TRBD1 (5 bases). Germline V CDR1 and CDR2: SGHTA, FQGNSA. The CDR3 length is 13 residues. V was pared by 5 bases and J by 10 bases, with 12 bases between. This chain's CDR3 is CASSERGHSPLHF. CDR3 coding DNA: TGTGCCAGCAGCGAAAGGGGCCACTCACCCCTCCACTTT.

V gene TRBV7-9 combines with J gene TRBJ1-1, with 9 bases aligning to TRBD1. The junction had 3 bases not matched to a gene; V was cut back by 6 bases and J by 1 base. This CDR3 has 14 residues. Per the germline V gene, CDR1 is SEHNR and CDR2 is FQNEAQ (reference sequence). CDR3 loop: CASRGTGRNTEAFF. CDR3 in DNA: TGTGCCAGCAGGGGGACAGGGAGGAACACTGAAGCTTTCTTT.

The rearrangement links TRBV7-2 to TRBJ1-4; D is uncertain. Deletions cut 6 bases from V and 8 bases from J, with 10 bases between. The CDR3 loop spans 12 amino acids. Germline V CDR1 and CDR2: SGHTA, FQGNSA. The CDR3 DNA sequence: TGTGCCAGCAGACGACCGGGAGAAAAACTGTTTTTT. Its translation: CASRRPGEKLFF.

The rearrangement uses TRBV14 and TRBJ2-1; 7 nucleotides match TRBD2. With 0 bases clipped from V and 7 bases from J, the junction kept 6 bases outside the gene matches. CDR3 length: 15 residues. Germline assignment: CDR1 SGHDN and CDR2 FVKESK. CDR3 nucleotides: TGTGCCAGCAGCCAAGATAGAGCGGGGAGAAATGAGCAGTTCTTC. Translation gives CASSQDRAGRNEQFF.

The chain couples TRBV7-2 to TRBJ1-1; D gene ambiguous. This CDR3 has 14 amino acids. Trimming took 7 bases from V and 5 from J, leaving 17 bases between them. The germline gives CDR1 SGHTA, CDR2 FQGNSA. The CDR3 DNA reads TGTGCCAGCACGAGGGAGGGTGATACAACTGAAGCTTTCTTT. Translating it yields CASTREGDTTEAFF.

The rearrangement uses TRBV6-6 and TRBJ1-2; possible D gene TRBD1, 6 bases. Trimming left V 8 bases short and J 3 bases short, with 13 bases between. Per germline, CDR1 MNHNY and CDR2 SVGAGI (reference sequence). This CDR3 comprises 13 residues. CDR3 in DNA: TGTGCCAGCTCTGGTCAGGGGCACTATGGCTACACCTTC. Translating it yields CASSGQGHYGYTF.

V is TRBV27 and J is TRBJ1-4; D is unclear. Trimming removed 7 bases at V and 8 bases at J, with 14 bases between. The CDR3 extends over 13 amino acids. Germline V gives CDR1 MNHEY, CDR2 SMNVEV (reference sequence). The CDR3 region is CASNAGVGEKLFF. As DNA, the CDR3 is TGTGCCAGCAACGCAGGTGTTGGGGAAAAACTGTTTTTT.

The rearrangement uses TRBV25-1 and TRBJ1-1; TRBD1 aligns across 10 bases. This CDR3 has 14 residues. Germline CDR1 reads MGHDK; CDR2 reads SYGVNS. V gave up 4 bases and J gave up 13 bases; unmatched junction bases: 12. CDR3 bases: TGTGCCAGCAGTGCCCCCGGGACAGGGGTATCGGTTTTCTTT. Its translation: CASSAPGTGVSVFF.

This chain uses TRBV7-3 with TRBJ1-2, with a tentative D call TRBD1 (5 bases). Per germline, CDR1 SGHTA and CDR2 FQGTGA. CDR3 length: 13 amino acids. V gave up 4 bases and J gave up 2 bases, with 8 bases separating them. CDR3 bases: TGTGCCAGCAGCTACAGGAGAAACTATGGCTACACCTTC. This gives the protein CASSYRRNYGYTF.

The chain recombines TRBV4-3 with TRBJ2-3; 12 bases fit TRBD1. Germline V gene data show CDR1 as LGHNA and CDR2 as YSLEER. This CDR3 has 17 residues. V was clipped by 0 bases and J by 5 bases; unmatched bases: 6. For the CDR3, the DNA is TGCGCCAGCAGCCAAGAGGGACAGGGGGCTACAAGAGATACGCAGTATTTT. It encodes CASSQEGQGATRDTQYF.

The chain employs TRBV6-2 or TRBV6-3 and TRBJ1-2; D call uncertain. Trimming shortened V by 6 bases and J by 2 bases, and 7 bases separated the two germline ends. The CDR3 is 12 residues long. Germline lookup yields CDR1 MNHEY and CDR2 SVGEGT. CDR3 DNA: TGTGCCAGCAGCACACCGAACTATGGCTACACCTTC. Encoded protein: CASSTPNYGYTF.

The DNA for the CDR3 is TGTGCCAGCAGTCACGAACAGGGTCTTAGTGGTCAGCCCCAGCATTTT. This codes for CASSHEQGLSGQPQHF. The chain joins TRBV6-6 to TRBJ1-5, with D possibly matching TRBD1 (6 bases). Germline lookup yields CDR1 MNHNY and CDR2 SVGAGI (reference sequence). The CDR3 length is 16 residues. Trimming left V 5 bases short and J 6 bases short, with 20 bases between.

This clone was counted at least ten times. This chain connects TRBV12-3 or TRBV12-4 to TRBJ1-1; D perhaps matches TRBD1 (5 bases). Trimming shortened V by 4 bases and J by 6 bases, and 12 bases separated the two germline ends. The CDR3 has 13 amino acids. CDR3 region: CASSSGAFAEAFF. The DNA for the CDR3 is TGTGCCAGCAGTTCTGGGGCTTTCGCTGAAGCTTTCTTT.

This clone has only one observation. This chain links TRBV7-2 with TRBJ2-7, with 9 nucleotides matching TRBD1. This CDR3 is 15 amino acids long. Trimming removed 2 bases from V and 4 bases from J; junction bases left unmatched: 6. The germline gives CDR1 SGHTA, CDR2 FQGNSA. CDR3 protein: CASSLPGQGRYEQYF. Here the CDR3 DNA reads TGTGCCAGCAGCTTACCGGGACAGGGTCGTTACGAGCAGTACTTC.

This clone was seen more than once but under ten times. The V and J genes are TRBV5-6 and TRBJ2-7; the match to TRBD2 covers 12 bases. The CDR3 extends over 14 amino acids. J gave up 7 bases and V 3 bases, and 5 bases lay outside the gene matches. Germline assignment: CDR1 SGHDT and CDR2 YYEEEE. The CDR3: CASSSLAGGREQYF. CDR3 nucleotides: TGTGCCAGCAGCTCCCTAGCGGGGGGGCGTGAGCAGTACTTC.

The chain uses TRBV10-3 and TRBJ1-5, with D perhaps matching TRBD1 (6 bases). The CDR3 has 16 amino acids. V lost 5 bases to trimming and J lost 4 bases, with 18 bases between them. CDR1 is ENHRY, CDR2 SYGVKD, per germline. Here the CDR3 DNA reads TGTGCCATCAGTACACAGGTCAGGGGAACAAATCAGCCCCAGCATTTT. As protein: CAISTQVRGTNQPQHF.

This chain uses TRBV20-1 with TRBJ2-3, with D unresolved. This CDR3 comprises 10 residues. V lost 7 bases and J lost 3, with 5 bases in between. Germline V gene lookup returns CDR1 DFQATT and CDR2 SNEGSKA (reference sequence). CDR3: CSVPTDTQYF. The DNA of the CDR3 is TGCAGTGTTCCTACAGATACGCAGTATTTT.

This rearrangement joins TRBV3-1 (or the pseudogene TRBV3-2) to TRBJ1-2; weak D call: TRBD1 (6 bases). The CDR3 is 16 residues long. Trimming cost V 3 bases and J 2 bases, with 16 bases left between them. Germline CDR1 and CDR2: LGHDT and YNNKEL (reference sequence). The CDR3 nucleotides are TGTGCCAGCAGCCATTACCTGGACAGTCCCAACTATGGCTACACCTTC. The encoded protein is CASSHYLDSPNYGYTF.

There are a few counts of this clone. The rearrangement joins TRBV7-3 to TRBJ1-2; D is unresolved. The ends were cut back, 2 bases at V and 7 bases at J, with 11 bases in the middle. CDR3 length: 13 residues. CDR1 and CDR2 from the germline V gene are SGHTA and FQGTGA. CDR3 amino acids: CASSLGGISGYTF. The CDR3 DNA reads TGTGCCAGCAGCTTAGGAGGGATCTCTGGCTACACCTTC.

The V and J genes are TRBV5-4 and TRBJ2-7; tentative D call: TRBD2 (6 bases). Trimming shortened V by 4 bases and J by 3 bases, and 11 bases separated the two germline ends. Germline V lookup: CDR1 SGHNT, CDR2 YYREEE (reference sequence). This CDR3 has 13 amino acids. The CDR3, as DNA: TGTGCCAGCAGCGCCCCCGGGGGCTACGAGCAGTACTTC. As protein: CASSAPGGYEQYF.

This clone was observed many times. V and J are TRBV2 and TRBJ1-1; no clear D gene. Germline V gene lookup returns CDR1 SNHLY and CDR2 FYNNEI. The CDR3 has 13 residues. V lost 6 bases to trimming and J lost 1 base, with 9 bases between them. The CDR3 sequence is CASRTNRNTEAFF. The CDR3, as DNA: TGTGCCAGCAGGACGAACAGGAACACTGAAGCTTTCTTT. Based on the CDR3 plus reference TRBV2 and TRBJ1-1, the full variable domain is EPEVTQTPSHQVTQMGQEVILRCVPISNHLYFYWYRQILGQKVEFLVSFYNNEISEKSEIFDDQFSVERPDGSNFTLKIRSTKLEDSAMYFCASRTNRNTEAFFGQGTRLTVV.

This clone was seen a handful of times. The chain recombines TRBV5-4 with TRBJ2-7, with D perhaps TRBD2 (5 bases). The CDR3 loop spans 14 amino acids. The germline CDR1 and CDR2 sequences are SGHNT and YYREEE (reference sequence). V dropped 1 base and J dropped 5 bases, with 13 bases sitting between them. The CDR3 here is CASSLHGNADEQYF. CDR3 nucleotides: TGTGCCAGCAGCTTGCACGGGAATGCGGACGAGCAGTACTTC.

This clone was recorded a few times. The rearrangement uses TRBV27 and TRBJ1-1; TRBD1 matches 7 bases. V trimming: 5 bases; J trimming: 4 bases; junction bases outside the gene matches: 10. Germline CDR1 MNHEY, CDR2 SMNVEV (reference sequence). The CDR3 sequence is 15 residues long. CDR3 residues: CASSHQQGFSTEAFF. CDR3 DNA: TGTGCCAGCAGTCACCAACAGGGGTTTAGCACTGAAGCTTTCTTT.

The chain uses TRBV30 and TRBJ2-4; D unclear. The CDR3 is 12 amino acids. The V end was cut by 3 bases, the J end by 16 bases, with 19 bases between. The germline V gene has CDR1 GTSNPN and CDR2 SVGIG (reference sequence). The chain's CDR3 is CAWSDTTTAGYF. The CDR3 coding sequence is TGTGCCTGGAGCGATACTACAACGGCTGGCTACTTC.

The rearrangement links TRBV2 to TRBJ2-7, with 9 bases fitting TRBD2. Unmatched junction bases numbered 2, after V lost 2 bases and J lost 0 bases. The CDR3 is made up of 15 amino acids. Per the germline V gene, CDR1 is SNHLY and CDR2 is FYNNEI. DNA of the CDR3: TGTGCCAGCAGTGAACTAGCGGGGAGCTCCTACGAGCAGTACTTC. It specifies CASSELAGSSYEQYF.